This T cell receptor beta chain is drawn from a study of monozygotic twins with inflammatory bowel disease. Broader study findings: IBD patients, compared with healthy twins, shared fewer clonotypes with others (especially with disease activity). The data did not back a single strong IBD-associated clonotype or signal.

From its re-call of the 5' RACE reads, TCRdb lists each CDR3 protein once, without DNA. This sample contains 400,000 to 500,000 distinct CDR3 sequences. Per the germline V gene, CDR1 is DFQATT and CDR2 is SNEGSKA (reference sequence). CDR3 length: 15 residues. With respect to this clonotype: As yet, its antigen is unknown.

The origin of this receptor is a human donor with ulcerative colitis or Crohn's disease, or a healthy co-twin of an affected twin (not recorded which). Sequencing input: blood. The rearrangement links TRBV20-1 to TRBJ2-5; with no DNA, the TCRdb D assignment of TRBD1 cannot be verified. CDR3 in amino acids: CSADIPPAGHRTQYF.